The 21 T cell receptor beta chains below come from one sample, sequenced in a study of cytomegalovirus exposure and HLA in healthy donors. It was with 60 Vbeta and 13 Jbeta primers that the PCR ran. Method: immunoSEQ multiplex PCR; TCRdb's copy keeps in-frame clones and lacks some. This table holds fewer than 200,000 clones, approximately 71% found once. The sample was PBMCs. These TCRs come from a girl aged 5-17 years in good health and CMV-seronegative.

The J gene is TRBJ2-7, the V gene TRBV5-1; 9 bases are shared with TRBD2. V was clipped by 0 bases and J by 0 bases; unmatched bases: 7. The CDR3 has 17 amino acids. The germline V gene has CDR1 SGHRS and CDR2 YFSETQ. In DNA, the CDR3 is TGCGCCAGCAGCTTGGGCCTAGCGGGGATATCCTCCTACGAGCAGTACTTC. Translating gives CASSLGLAGISSYEQYF.

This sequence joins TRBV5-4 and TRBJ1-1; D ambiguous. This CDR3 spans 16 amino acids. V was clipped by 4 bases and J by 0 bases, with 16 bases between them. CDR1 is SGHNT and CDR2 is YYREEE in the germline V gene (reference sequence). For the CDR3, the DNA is TGTGCCAGCAGCGGAACGAGCGTTTCCATGAACACTGAAGCTTTCTTT. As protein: CASSGTSVSMNTEAFF.

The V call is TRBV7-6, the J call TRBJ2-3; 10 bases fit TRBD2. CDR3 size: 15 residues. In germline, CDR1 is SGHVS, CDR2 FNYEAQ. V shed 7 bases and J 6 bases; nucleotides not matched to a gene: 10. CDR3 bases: TGTGCCAGCACGTCGGGGACTAGCGAAACCGATACGCAGTATTTT. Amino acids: CASTSGTSETDTQYF. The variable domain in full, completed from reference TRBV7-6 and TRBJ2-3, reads GAGVSQSPRYKVTKRGQDVALRCDPISGHVSLYWYRQALGQGPEFLTYFNYEAQQDKSGLPNDRFSAERPEGSISTLTIQRTEQRDSAMYRCASTSGTSETDTQYFGPGTRLTVL.

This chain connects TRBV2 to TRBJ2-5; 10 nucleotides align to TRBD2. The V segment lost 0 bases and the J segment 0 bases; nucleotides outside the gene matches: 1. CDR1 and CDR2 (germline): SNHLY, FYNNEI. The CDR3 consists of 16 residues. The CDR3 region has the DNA TGTGCCAGCAGTGAAGCTAGCGGGGGGTACCAAGAGACCCAGTACTTC. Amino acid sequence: CASSEASGGYQETQYF.

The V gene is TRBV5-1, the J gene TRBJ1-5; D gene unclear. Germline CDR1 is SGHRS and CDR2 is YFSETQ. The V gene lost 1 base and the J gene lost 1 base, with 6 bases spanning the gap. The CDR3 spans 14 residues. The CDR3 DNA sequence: TGCGCCAGCAGCTTGTCTCCGAGCAATCAGCCCCAGCATTTT. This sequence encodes CASSLSPSNQPQHF. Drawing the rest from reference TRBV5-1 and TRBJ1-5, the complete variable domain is KAGVTQTPRYLIKTRGQQVTLSCSPISGHRSVSWYQQTPGQGLQFLFEYFSETQRNKGNFPGRFSGRQFSNSRSEMNVSTLELGDSALYLCASSLSPSNQPQHFGDGTRLSIL.

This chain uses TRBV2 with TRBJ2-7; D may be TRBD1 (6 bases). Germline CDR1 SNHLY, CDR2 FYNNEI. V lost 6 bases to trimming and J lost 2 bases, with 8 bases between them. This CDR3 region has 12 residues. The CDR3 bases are TGTGCCAGCAGAGGACAGACCTACGAGCAGTACTTC. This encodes CASRGQTYEQYF. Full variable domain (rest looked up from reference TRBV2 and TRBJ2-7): EPEVTQTPSHQVTQMGQEVILRCVPISNHLYFYWYRQILGQKVEFLVSFYNNEISEKSEIFDDQFSVERPDGSNFTLKIRSTKLEDSAMYFCASRGQTYEQYFGPGTRLTVT.

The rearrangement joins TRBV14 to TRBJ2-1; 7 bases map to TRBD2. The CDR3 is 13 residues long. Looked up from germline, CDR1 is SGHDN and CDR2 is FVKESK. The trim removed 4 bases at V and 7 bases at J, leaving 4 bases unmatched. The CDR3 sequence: CASSPLGGNEQFF. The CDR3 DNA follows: TGTGCCAGCAGCCCTCTCGGGGGGAATGAGCAGTTCTTC.

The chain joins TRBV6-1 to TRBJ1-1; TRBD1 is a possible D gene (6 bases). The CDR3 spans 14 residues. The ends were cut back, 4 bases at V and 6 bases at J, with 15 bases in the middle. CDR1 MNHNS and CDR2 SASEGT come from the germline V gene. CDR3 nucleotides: TGTGCCAGCAGTGCGATAACAGGGCGCGCTGAAGCTTTCTTT. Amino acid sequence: CASSAITGRAEAFF.

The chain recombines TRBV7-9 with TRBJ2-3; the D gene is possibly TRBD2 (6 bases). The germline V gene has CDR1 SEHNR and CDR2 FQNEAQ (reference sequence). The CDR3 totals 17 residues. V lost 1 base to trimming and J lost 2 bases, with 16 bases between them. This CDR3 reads CASSLGRRGGTTDTQYF. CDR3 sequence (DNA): TGTGCCAGCAGCTTAGGAAGGAGGGGCGGAACCACAGATACGCAGTATTTT.

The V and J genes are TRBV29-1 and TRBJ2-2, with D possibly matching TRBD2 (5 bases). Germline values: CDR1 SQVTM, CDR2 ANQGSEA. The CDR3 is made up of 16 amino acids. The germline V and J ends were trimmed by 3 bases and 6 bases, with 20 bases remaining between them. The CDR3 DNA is TGCAGCGTTGAGTTGGGCAGGCACGGGATCGCCGGGGAGCTGTTTTTT. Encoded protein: CSVELGRHGIAGELFF.

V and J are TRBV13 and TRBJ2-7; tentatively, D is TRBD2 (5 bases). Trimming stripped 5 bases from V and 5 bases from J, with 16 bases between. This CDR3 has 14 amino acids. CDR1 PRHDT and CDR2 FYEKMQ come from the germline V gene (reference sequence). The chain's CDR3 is CASSPLITGDEQYF. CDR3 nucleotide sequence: TGTGCCAGCAGCCCCCTTATAACCGGGGACGAGCAGTACTTC.

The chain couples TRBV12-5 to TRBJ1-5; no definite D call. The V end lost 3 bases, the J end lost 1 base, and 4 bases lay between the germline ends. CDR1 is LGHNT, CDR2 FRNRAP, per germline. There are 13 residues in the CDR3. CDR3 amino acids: CASGLESNQPQHF. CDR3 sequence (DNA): TGTGCTAGTGGTTTAGAGAGCAATCAGCCCCAGCATTTT.

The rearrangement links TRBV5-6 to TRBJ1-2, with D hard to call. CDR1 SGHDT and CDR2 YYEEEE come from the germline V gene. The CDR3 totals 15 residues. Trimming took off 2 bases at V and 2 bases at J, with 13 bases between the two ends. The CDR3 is CASSFRGSRNYGYTF. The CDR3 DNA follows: TGTGCCAGCAGCTTTCGAGGTTCTCGGAACTATGGCTACACCTTC.

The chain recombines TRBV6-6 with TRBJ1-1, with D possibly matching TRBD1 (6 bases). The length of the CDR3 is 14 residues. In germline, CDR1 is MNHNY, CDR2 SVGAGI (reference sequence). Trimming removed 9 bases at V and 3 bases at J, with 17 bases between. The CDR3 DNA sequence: TGTGCCAGTGAGGACCTGGGGGCTGACACTGAAGCTTTCTTT. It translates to CASEDLGADTEAFF.

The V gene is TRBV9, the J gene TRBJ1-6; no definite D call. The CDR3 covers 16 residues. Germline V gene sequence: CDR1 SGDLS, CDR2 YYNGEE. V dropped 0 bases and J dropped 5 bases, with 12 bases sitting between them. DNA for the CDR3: TGTGCCAGCAGCGTAGGTGGGCACGTCGATAATTCACCCCTCCACTTT. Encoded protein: CASSVGGHVDNSPLHF. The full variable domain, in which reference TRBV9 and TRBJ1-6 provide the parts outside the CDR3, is DSGVTQTPKHLITATGQRVTLRCSPRSGDLSVYWYQQSLDQGLQFLIQYYNGEERAKGNILERFSAQQFPDLHSELNLSSLELGDSALYFCASSVGGHVDNSPLHFGNGTRLTVT.

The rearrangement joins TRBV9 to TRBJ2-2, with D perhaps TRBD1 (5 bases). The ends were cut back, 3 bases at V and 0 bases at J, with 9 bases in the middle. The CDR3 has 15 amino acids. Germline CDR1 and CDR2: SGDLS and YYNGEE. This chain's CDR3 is CASSATVTNTGELFF. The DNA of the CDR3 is TGTGCCAGCAGCGCGACAGTGACGAACACCGGGGAGCTGTTTTTT. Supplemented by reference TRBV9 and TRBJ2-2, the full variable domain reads DSGVTQTPKHLITATGQRVTLRCSPRSGDLSVYWYQQSLDQGLQFLIQYYNGEERAKGNILERFSAQQFPDLHSELNLSSLELGDSALYFCASSATVTNTGELFFGEGSRLTVL.

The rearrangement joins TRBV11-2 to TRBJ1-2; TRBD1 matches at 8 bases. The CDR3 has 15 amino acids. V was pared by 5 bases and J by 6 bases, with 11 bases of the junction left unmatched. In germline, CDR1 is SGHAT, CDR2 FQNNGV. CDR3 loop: CASSQRRTGRNGYTF. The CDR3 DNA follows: TGTGCCAGCAGCCAACGCCGGACAGGGAGGAATGGCTACACCTTC. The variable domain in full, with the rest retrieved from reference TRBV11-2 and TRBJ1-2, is EAGVAQSPRYKIIEKRQSVAFWCNPISGHATLYWYQQILGQGPKLLIQFQNNGVVDDSQLPKDRFSAERLKGVDSTLKIQPAKLEDSAVYLCASSQRRTGRNGYTFGSGTRLTVV.

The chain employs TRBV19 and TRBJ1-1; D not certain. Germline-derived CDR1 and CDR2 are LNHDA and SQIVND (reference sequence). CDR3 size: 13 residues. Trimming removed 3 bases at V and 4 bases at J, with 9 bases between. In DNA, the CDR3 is TGTGCCAGTAGTATGGAGTTTAGCACTGAAGCTTTCTTT. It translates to CASSMEFSTEAFF. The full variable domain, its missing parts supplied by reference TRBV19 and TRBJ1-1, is DGGITQSPKYLFRKEGQNVTLSCEQNLNHDAMYWYRQDPGQGLRLIYYSQIVNDFQKGDIAEGYSVSREKKESFPLTVTSAQKNPTAFYLCASSMEFSTEAFFGQGTRLTVV.

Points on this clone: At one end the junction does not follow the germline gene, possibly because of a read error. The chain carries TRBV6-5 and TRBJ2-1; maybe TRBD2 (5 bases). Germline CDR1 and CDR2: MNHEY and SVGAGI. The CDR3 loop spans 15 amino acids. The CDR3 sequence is CAGSRADFSYNEQFF. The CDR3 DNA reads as TGTGCCGGCAGTAGAGCGGATTTCTCCTACAATGAGCAGTTCTTC.

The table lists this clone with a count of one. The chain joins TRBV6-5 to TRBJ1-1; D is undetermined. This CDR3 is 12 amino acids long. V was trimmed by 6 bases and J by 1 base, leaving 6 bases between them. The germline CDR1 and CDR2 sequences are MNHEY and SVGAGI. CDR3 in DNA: TGTGCCAGCAGGCGCCAGAACACTGAAGCTTTCTTT. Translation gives CASRRQNTEAFF.

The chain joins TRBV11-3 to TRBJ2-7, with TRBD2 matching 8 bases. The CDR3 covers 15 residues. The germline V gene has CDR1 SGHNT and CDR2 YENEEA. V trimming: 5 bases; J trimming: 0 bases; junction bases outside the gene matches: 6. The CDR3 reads CASSPRGGSSYEQYF. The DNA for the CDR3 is TGTGCCAGCAGCCCTCGGGGGGGGTCCTCCTACGAGCAGTACTTC. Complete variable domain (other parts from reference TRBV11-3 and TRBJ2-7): EAGVVQSPRYKIIEKKQPVAFWCNPISGHNTLYWYLQNLGQGPELLIRYENEEAVDDSQLPKDRFSAERLKGVDSTLKIQPAELGDSAVYLCASSPRGGSSYEQYFGPGTRLTVT.